These 30 T cell receptor beta chains share one sample of origin, sequenced in a study of T cell responses to AZD1222 COVID-19 vaccine. Using immunoSEQ multiplex PCR, the repertoire was profiled, and TCRdb retains in-frame clones only, with some absent. Altogether more than 150,000 clones are present, about 92% being singletons, with the ten largest covering 1.3%. The source material was peripheral blood, sampled 28 days after the second AZD1222 dose. The receptors here all came from an adult who received the AZD1222 COVID-19 vaccine.

V and J are TRBV3-1 (or the pseudogene TRBV3-2) and TRBJ1-1; a weak D match, TRBD1 (5 bases). The CDR3 loop spans 16 amino acids. Deletions cut 4 bases from V and 7 bases from J, with 22 bases between. The germline gives CDR1 LGHDT, CDR2 YNNKEL (reference sequence). The CDR3 reads CASSPSLEPRDGEAFF. DNA of the CDR3: TGTGCCAGCAGCCCCAGCCTGGAGCCGCGGGACGGTGAAGCTTTCTTT.

The chain recombines TRBV30 with TRBJ1-1, with TRBD1 as a possible D gene (6 bases). Germline lookup yields CDR1 GTSNPN and CDR2 SVGIG (reference sequence). This CDR3 comprises 13 residues. Trimming cost V 4 bases and J 6 bases, with 15 bases left between them. The CDR3 loop is CAWKRGALAEAFF. CDR3 nucleotide sequence: TGTGCCTGGAAACGGGGGGCCCTCGCTGAAGCTTTCTTT.

V and J are TRBV7-9 and TRBJ2-5, with 11 nucleotides matching TRBD2. The CDR3 consists of 15 residues. Per germline, CDR1 SEHNR and CDR2 FQNEAQ (reference sequence). The V gene end was trimmed by 4 bases and the J gene end by 1 base; junction bases not matched to a gene: 2. CDR3 sequence: CASSWGLAAQETQYF. The CDR3 coding sequence is TGTGCCAGCAGCTGGGGACTAGCGGCCCAAGAGACCCAGTACTTC.

V usage is TRBV6-1 and J usage is TRBJ1-2; D gene uncertain. CDR1 and CDR2 (germline): MNHNS, SASEGT. This CDR3 region has 15 residues. Between the trimmed V and J ends, which lost 0 bases and 5 bases, there was a span of 13 bases. CDR3 in amino acids: CASSEATARGYGYTF. CDR3 DNA sequence: TGTGCCAGCAGTGAAGCAACGGCCCGCGGGTATGGCTACACCTTC.

The genes are TRBV4-2 and TRBJ2-5; tentatively, D is TRBD1 (5 bases). This CDR3 is 15 amino acids long. V was pared by 0 bases and J by 5 bases, with 13 bases between. Germline CDR1 is LGHNA and CDR2 is YNFKEQ. This CDR3 is CASSQDRSRAETQYF. The CDR3 DNA sequence: TGTGCCAGCAGCCAAGATAGGTCCAGGGCCGAGACCCAGTACTTC.

The V gene is TRBV4-3, the J gene TRBJ1-2, with no clear D. The germline V and J ends were trimmed by 0 bases and 4 bases, with 12 bases remaining between them. Germline V gene data show CDR1 as LGHNA and CDR2 as YSLEER. This CDR3 has 15 amino acids. The DNA for the CDR3 is TGCGCCAGCAGCCAAGATAGAGGCCAGTCCTATGGCTACACCTTC. Amino acids: CASSQDRGQSYGYTF.

The V and J genes are TRBV5-1 and TRBJ2-1, with 15 bases aligning to TRBD2. The V gene's germline CDR1 is SGHRS and CDR2 YFSETQ. The CDR3 sequence is 17 residues long. Germline trimming cut 0 bases from V and 6 bases from J; bases unmatched to any gene: 4. The CDR3 is CASSLGTSGGALNEQFF. CDR3 sequence (DNA): TGCGCCAGCAGCTTGGGGACTAGCGGGGGGGCCCTCAATGAGCAGTTCTTC.

This rearrangement joins TRBV4-1 to TRBJ1-2; D gene unclear. This CDR3 comprises 12 residues. Germline V lookup: CDR1 MGHRA, CDR2 YSYEKL. Trimming shortened V by 5 bases and J by 8 bases, and 12 bases separated the two germline ends. The CDR3 DNA is TGCGCCAGCAGCTTCCCCATGGGGGGCTACACCTTC. Translated, it gives CASSFPMGGYTF.

This clone was seen a handful of times. The chain couples TRBV2 to TRBJ2-5; D remains unclear. From germline, CDR1 is SNHLY and CDR2 FYNNEI. There are 13 residues in the CDR3. V lost 8 bases, J lost 1 base, and 11 bases lay in between. CDR3 in amino acids: CASGPNLQETQYF. The CDR3 coding sequence is TGTGCCAGCGGACCGAATCTCCAAGAGACCCAGTACTTC.

The rearrangement uses TRBV6-5 and TRBJ1-6; unclear D gene. V lost 6 bases, J lost 7 bases, and 16 bases lay in between. The CDR3 spans 15 residues. CDR1 MNHEY and CDR2 SVGAGI come from the germline V gene. CDR3 sequence (DNA): TGTGCCAGCAGCCCCGAAAACCGGAGAAATTCACCCCTCCACTTT. It is translated as CASSPENRRNSPLHF.

J is TRBJ1-1 and V is TRBV5-1; 9 bases fit TRBD1. The germline CDR1 and CDR2 sequences are SGHRS and YFSETQ. This CDR3 region has 17 residues. The junction had 10 bases not matched to a gene; V was cut back by 4 bases and J by 0 bases. DNA of the CDR3: TGCGCCAGCAGCCCCCAGACAGGGGGGACCCTGAACACTGAAGCTTTCTTT. Translation gives CASSPQTGGTLNTEAFF. Together with reference TRBV5-1 and TRBJ1-1, the CDR3 gives the full variable domain: KAGVTQTPRYLIKTRGQQVTLSCSPISGHRSVSWYQQTPGQGLQFLFEYFSETQRNKGNFPGRFSGRQFSNSRSEMNVSTLELGDSALYLCASSPQTGGTLNTEAFFGQGTRLTVV.

The V gene is TRBV7-2, the J gene TRBJ2-3; 9 bases agree with TRBD2. The CDR3 runs 17 residues. CDR1 is SGHTA and CDR2 is FQGNSA in the germline V gene. V shed 0 bases and J 1 base; nucleotides not matched to a gene: 5. The CDR3 protein is CASSLALAGARTDTQYF. The CDR3 DNA reads TGTGCCAGCAGCTTAGCGTTAGCGGGAGCTCGCACAGATACGCAGTATTTT. The full variable domain, in which reference TRBV7-2 and TRBJ2-3 provide the parts outside the CDR3, is GAGVSQSPSNKVTEKGKDVELRCDPISGHTALYWYRQSLGQGLEFLIYFQGNSAPDKSGLPSDRFSAERTGGSVSTLTIQRTQQEDSAVYLCASSLALAGARTDTQYFGPGTRLTVL.

This chain links TRBV30 with TRBJ2-7, with D possibly being TRBD1 (6 bases). The CDR3 is 12 residues long. In germline, CDR1 is GTSNPN, CDR2 SVGIG (reference sequence). V lost 2 bases to trimming and J lost 6 bases, with 11 bases between them. CDR3 sequence: CAWSLVGGEQYF. The CDR3 coding sequence is TGTGCCTGGAGTTTGGTAGGGGGCGAGCAGTACTTC.

V and J are TRBV21-1 and TRBJ2-7; TRBD2 reflects the table's D call only, with no check against the DNA. TRBV21-1 is assigned pseudogene status. This CDR3 contains 17 residues. Written as DNA, the CDR3 is TGTGCCAGCCGATACCAGACCGGGACTAGCGGTACCTACGAGCAGTACTTC. Translated: CASRYQTGTSGTYEQYF.

The V call is TRBV4-1, the J call TRBJ2-2, with 7 bases lining up with TRBD2. The CDR3 is 15 residues long. CDR1 MGHRA and CDR2 YSYEKL come from the germline V gene. Unmatched junction bases numbered 3, after V lost 0 bases and J lost 5 bases. The CDR3 sequence is CASSQDGLVTGELFF. The CDR3 DNA is TGCGCCAGCAGCCAAGACGGACTAGTAACCGGGGAGCTGTTTTTT.

This chain uses TRBV18 with TRBJ2-2; TRBD1 matches 8 bases. CDR1 KGHSH and CDR2 LQKENI come from the germline V gene. The CDR3 has 18 amino acids. Trimming removed 3 bases from V and 3 bases from J; junction bases left unmatched: 12. The chain's CDR3 is CASSPQTYRGKDTGELFF. The CDR3 DNA reads as TGTGCCAGCTCACCCCAGACTTACAGGGGGAAGGACACCGGGGAGCTGTTTTTT. Full variable domain (remainder filled in from reference TRBV18 and TRBJ2-2): NAGVMQNPRHLVRRRGQEARLRCSPMKGHSHVYWYRQLPEEGLKFMVYLQKENIIDESGMPKERFSAEFPKEGPSILRIQQVVRGDSAAYFCASSPQTYRGKDTGELFFGEGSRLTVL.

The chain uses TRBV7-9 and TRBJ2-3; TRBD2 is a possible D gene (6 bases). Germline CDR1 is SEHNR and CDR2 is FQNEAQ (reference sequence). The CDR3 sequence is 15 residues long. Trimming took off 0 bases at V and 1 base at J, with 8 bases between the two ends. DNA for the CDR3: TGTGCCAGCAGCTTAGCGGCTAGCGGCACAGATACGCAGTATTTT. Translating gives CASSLAASGTDTQYF. Together with reference TRBV7-9 and TRBJ2-3, the CDR3 gives the full variable domain: DTGVSQNPRHKITKRGQNVTFRCDPISEHNRLYWYRQTLGQGPEFLTYFQNEAQLEKSRLLSDRFSAERPKGSFSTLEIQRTEQGDSAMYLCASSLAASGTDTQYFGPGTRLTVL.

There are a few counts of this clone. Other DNA sequences from this sample encode an identical CDR3 as well. J is TRBJ1-4 and V is TRBV27; D might be TRBD1 (6 bases). Looked up from germline, CDR1 is MNHEY and CDR2 is SMNVEV (reference sequence). Trimming took 3 bases from V and 6 from J, leaving 8 bases between them. This CDR3 comprises 13 residues. The CDR3 sequence: CASSLRGDEKLFF. The CDR3 nucleotides read TGTGCCAGCAGTTTGAGGGGGGATGAAAAACTGTTTTTT. The whole variable domain, filled in from reference TRBV27 and TRBJ1-4, reads EAQVTQNPRYLITVTGKKLTVTCSQNMNHEYMSWYRQDPGLGLRQIYYSMNVEVTDKGDVPEGYKVSRKEKRNFPLILESPSPNQTSLYFCASSLRGDEKLFFGSGTQLSVL.

This chain links TRBV12-3 or TRBV12-4 with TRBJ2-7; D unresolved. The CDR3 sequence is 12 residues long. V lost 2 bases, J lost 4 bases, and 6 bases lay in between. CDR3 nucleotides: TGTGCCAGCAGTTTAAATACTTACGAGCAGTACTTC. It is translated as CASSLNTYEQYF.

This clone has a single count. The CDR3: CASWLAGGTGDEQFF. The CDR3 DNA reads TGTGCCAGCTGGTTAGCGGGAGGGACGGGCGATGAGCAGTTCTTC. The rearrangement joins TRBV5-6 to TRBJ2-1, with 11 bases aligning to TRBD2. Germline-derived CDR1 and CDR2 are SGHDT and YYEEEE. The CDR3 is 15 residues long. V trimming: 7 bases; J trimming: 8 bases; junction bases outside the gene matches: 11.

The V and J genes are TRBV7-9 and TRBJ1-2; D is possibly TRBD1 (6 bases). In germline, CDR1 is SEHNR, CDR2 FQNEAQ (reference sequence). The CDR3 is made up of 14 amino acids. Trimming removed 5 bases from V and 4 bases from J, with 14 bases in between. In nucleotides, the CDR3 is TGTGCCAGCAGCGCCACGGGGGCCGGCTATGGCTACACCTTC. Translating it yields CASSATGAGYGYTF.

This chain links TRBV28 with TRBJ1-4; D is ambiguous. Germline V gives CDR1 MDHEN, CDR2 SYDVKM. This CDR3 is 14 amino acids long. V was cut by 5 bases and J by 8 bases, with 15 bases left in between. CDR3 DNA sequence: TGTGCCAGCAGTCCCGGCGGGTTGGGAGAAAAACTGTTTTTT. Translated: CASSPGGLGEKLFF.

The chain recombines TRBV21-1 with TRBJ1-5; TRBD1 was called by the table and not checked on the DNA. TRBV21-1 corresponds to a pseudogene. The length of the CDR3 is 16 residues. The CDR3 loop reads CASSKIPSGGNQPQHF. For the CDR3, the DNA is TGTGCCAGCAGCAAAATCCCCTCAGGGGGCAATCAGCCCCAGCATTTT.

The genes are TRBV30 and TRBJ2-1; 11 bases line up with TRBD2. The ends lost 0 bases at V and 2 bases at J; junction bases unmatched: 3. This CDR3 is built from 16 residues. Germline V CDR1 and CDR2: GTSNPN, SVGIG (reference sequence). The CDR3 reads CAWSVRGLAAYNEQFF. The CDR3 nucleotides read TGTGCCTGGAGTGTACGGGGACTAGCGGCCTACAATGAGCAGTTCTTC. The full variable domain, with the rest looked up from reference TRBV30 and TRBJ2-1, is SQTIHQWPATLVQPVGSPLSLECTVEGTSNPNLYWYRQAAGRGLQLLFYSVGIGQISSEVPQNLSASRPQDRQFILSSKKLLLSDSGFYLCAWSVRGLAAYNEQFFGPGTRLTVL.

This chain links TRBV11-2 with TRBJ1-1; D may be TRBD1 (5 bases). With 4 bases removed from V and 1 base from J, the gap between germline ends came to 7 bases. Germline V gene sequence: CDR1 SGHAT, CDR2 FQNNGV. The CDR3 runs to 13 residues. The CDR3, as DNA: TGTGCCAGCAGCTACGGGACGAACACTGAAGCTTTCTTT. Amino acid sequence: CASSYGTNTEAFF.

The CDR3 DNA is TGTGCCAGCAGTGAAAGGCAGGGTGTCTCCTACGAGCAGTACTTC. Translated: CASSERQGVSYEQYF. This chain uses TRBV2 with TRBJ2-7; maybe TRBD1 (5 bases). V dropped 2 bases and J dropped 0 bases, with 11 bases sitting between them. CDR3 length: 15 residues. Germline V gene data show CDR1 as SNHLY and CDR2 as FYNNEI.

This chain joins TRBV9 and TRBJ2-5, with D possibly matching TRBD2 (9 bases). Germline values: CDR1 SGDLS, CDR2 YYNGEE. The CDR3 runs 19 residues. Trimming took 3 bases from V and 2 from J, leaving 26 bases between them. The DNA for the CDR3 is TGTGCCAGCAGCGAGCGCAGGGGGCGGGAGGGCCGAGGGCAAGAGACCCAGTACTTC. Its protein is CASSERRGREGRGQETQYF.

The V call is TRBV11-2, the J call TRBJ1-4, with 9 positions matching TRBD1. The junction had 11 bases not matched to a gene; V was cut back by 4 bases and J by 5 bases. The CDR3 spans 17 residues. Germline CDR1 and CDR2: SGHAT and FQNNGV. CDR3: CASSSRTGDHANEKLFF. The CDR3 region has the DNA TGTGCCAGCAGCTCCCGGACAGGGGACCATGCCAATGAAAAACTGTTTTTT. The full variable domain, completed using reference TRBV11-2 and TRBJ1-4, is EAGVAQSPRYKIIEKRQSVAFWCNPISGHATLYWYQQILGQGPKLLIQFQNNGVVDDSQLPKDRFSAERLKGVDSTLKIQPAKLEDSAVYLCASSSRTGDHANEKLFFGSGTQLSVL.

The V and J genes are TRBV19 and TRBJ2-7; 15 nucleotides align to TRBD2. The V and J ends lost 3 bases and 8 bases, in that order; junction bases with no gene match: 5. The CDR3 is 15 amino acids. CDR1 LNHDA and CDR2 SQIVND come from the germline V gene (reference sequence). The CDR3 spells CASSIGLAGGMKQYF. The CDR3 DNA follows: TGTGCCAGTAGTATCGGACTAGCGGGGGGGATGAAGCAGTACTTC.

The chain carries TRBV19 and TRBJ1-2; 9 bases align to TRBD1. Germline lookup yields CDR1 LNHDA and CDR2 SQIVND (reference sequence). The CDR3 extends over 14 amino acids. With 5 bases clipped from V and 4 bases from J, the junction kept 5 bases outside the gene matches. The CDR3 nucleotides are TGTGCCAGTAGTCCGGGACAGGGAGGCTATGGCTACACCTTC. Translation gives CASSPGQGGYGYTF.